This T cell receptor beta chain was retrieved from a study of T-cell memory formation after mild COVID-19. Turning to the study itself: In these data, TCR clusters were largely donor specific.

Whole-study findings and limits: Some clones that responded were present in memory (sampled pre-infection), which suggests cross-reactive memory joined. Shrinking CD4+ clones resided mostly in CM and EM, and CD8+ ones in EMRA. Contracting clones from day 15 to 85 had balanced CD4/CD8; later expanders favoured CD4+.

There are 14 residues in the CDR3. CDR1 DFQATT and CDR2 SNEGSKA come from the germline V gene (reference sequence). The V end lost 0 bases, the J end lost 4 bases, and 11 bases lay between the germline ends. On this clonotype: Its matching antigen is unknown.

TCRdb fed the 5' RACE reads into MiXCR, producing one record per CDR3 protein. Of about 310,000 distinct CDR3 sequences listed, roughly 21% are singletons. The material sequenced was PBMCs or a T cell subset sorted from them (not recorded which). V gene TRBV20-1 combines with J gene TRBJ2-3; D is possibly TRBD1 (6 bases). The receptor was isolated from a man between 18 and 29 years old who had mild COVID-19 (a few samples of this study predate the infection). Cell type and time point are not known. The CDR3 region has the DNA TGCAGTGCTAGAGATCCCCAGGGGCCAGATACGCAGTATTTT. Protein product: CSARDPQGPDTQYF.